This TCR beta chain was found in a study of T-cell memory formation after mild COVID-19. Germline values: CDR1 SGHVS, CDR2 FNYEAQ. The V end lost 5 bases, the J end lost 0 bases, and 13 bases lay between the germline ends. CDR3 size: 16 residues. From 5'RACE with constant-segment primers came TCR alpha and TCR beta cDNA libraries that carried sample barcodes and UMIs. TCRdb ran MiXCR on the 5' RACE reads and lists one entry per CDR3 protein. Found here are 150,000 or so distinct CDR3 sequences, about 14% of them singletons; the top ten hold over 12%. Notes on the study in general: Among clones contracting day 15 to 85, CD4/CD8 was balanced, whereas later expanders leaned CD4+.

Remarks on this clonotype: Its antigen is still unknown.

The sample comprised PBMCs or a T cell subset sorted from them (not recorded which). This chain links TRBV7-6 with TRBJ2-2, with D perhaps TRBD1 or TRBD2 (5 bases each). The clonotype originates from an adult woman who had mild COVID-19 (a few samples of this study predate the infection). Cell type and time point are not known. CDR3 sequence: CASSPPGQSNTGELFF. As DNA, the CDR3 is TGTGCCAGCAGCCCCCCGGGGCAGTCGAACACCGGGGAGCTGTTTTTT.